This T cell receptor beta chain was recovered during a study of Graves' ophthalmopathy and Graves' hyperthyroidism. Whole-study results and caveats: Among thyroid clonotypes expanded above 0.001 frequency, most also appeared in blood. Prediction of ophthalmopathy progression reached 70.59% sensitivity and around 75% specificity.

Amplification from RNA transcripts yielded the TCR beta CDR3 regions. First-round RT-PCR used HTBI primers; second-round multiplex PCR followed. MiXCR, applied by TCRdb to the multiplex PCR reads, yields one record per CDR3 protein. This table holds a few hundred thousand distinct CDR3 sequences, under 45% found once. Germline assignment: CDR1 MGHRA and CDR2 YSYEKL. The length of the CDR3 is 15 residues. Trimming stripped 4 bases from V and 8 bases from J, with 17 bases between. Ten or more counts support this clonotype. Its antigen is as yet unknown. The V call is TRBV4-1, the J call TRBJ1-4, with D possibly being TRBD1 (5 bases). The TCR sequence derives from an adult man with Graves' hyperthyroidism. Sequencing was carried out using peripheral blood or thyroid tissue (not recorded which). The CDR3 nucleotides are TGCGCCAGCAGCCCTTCTGGAGGGGATGGAGAAAAACTGTTTTTT. This translates into CASSPSGGDGEKLFF.